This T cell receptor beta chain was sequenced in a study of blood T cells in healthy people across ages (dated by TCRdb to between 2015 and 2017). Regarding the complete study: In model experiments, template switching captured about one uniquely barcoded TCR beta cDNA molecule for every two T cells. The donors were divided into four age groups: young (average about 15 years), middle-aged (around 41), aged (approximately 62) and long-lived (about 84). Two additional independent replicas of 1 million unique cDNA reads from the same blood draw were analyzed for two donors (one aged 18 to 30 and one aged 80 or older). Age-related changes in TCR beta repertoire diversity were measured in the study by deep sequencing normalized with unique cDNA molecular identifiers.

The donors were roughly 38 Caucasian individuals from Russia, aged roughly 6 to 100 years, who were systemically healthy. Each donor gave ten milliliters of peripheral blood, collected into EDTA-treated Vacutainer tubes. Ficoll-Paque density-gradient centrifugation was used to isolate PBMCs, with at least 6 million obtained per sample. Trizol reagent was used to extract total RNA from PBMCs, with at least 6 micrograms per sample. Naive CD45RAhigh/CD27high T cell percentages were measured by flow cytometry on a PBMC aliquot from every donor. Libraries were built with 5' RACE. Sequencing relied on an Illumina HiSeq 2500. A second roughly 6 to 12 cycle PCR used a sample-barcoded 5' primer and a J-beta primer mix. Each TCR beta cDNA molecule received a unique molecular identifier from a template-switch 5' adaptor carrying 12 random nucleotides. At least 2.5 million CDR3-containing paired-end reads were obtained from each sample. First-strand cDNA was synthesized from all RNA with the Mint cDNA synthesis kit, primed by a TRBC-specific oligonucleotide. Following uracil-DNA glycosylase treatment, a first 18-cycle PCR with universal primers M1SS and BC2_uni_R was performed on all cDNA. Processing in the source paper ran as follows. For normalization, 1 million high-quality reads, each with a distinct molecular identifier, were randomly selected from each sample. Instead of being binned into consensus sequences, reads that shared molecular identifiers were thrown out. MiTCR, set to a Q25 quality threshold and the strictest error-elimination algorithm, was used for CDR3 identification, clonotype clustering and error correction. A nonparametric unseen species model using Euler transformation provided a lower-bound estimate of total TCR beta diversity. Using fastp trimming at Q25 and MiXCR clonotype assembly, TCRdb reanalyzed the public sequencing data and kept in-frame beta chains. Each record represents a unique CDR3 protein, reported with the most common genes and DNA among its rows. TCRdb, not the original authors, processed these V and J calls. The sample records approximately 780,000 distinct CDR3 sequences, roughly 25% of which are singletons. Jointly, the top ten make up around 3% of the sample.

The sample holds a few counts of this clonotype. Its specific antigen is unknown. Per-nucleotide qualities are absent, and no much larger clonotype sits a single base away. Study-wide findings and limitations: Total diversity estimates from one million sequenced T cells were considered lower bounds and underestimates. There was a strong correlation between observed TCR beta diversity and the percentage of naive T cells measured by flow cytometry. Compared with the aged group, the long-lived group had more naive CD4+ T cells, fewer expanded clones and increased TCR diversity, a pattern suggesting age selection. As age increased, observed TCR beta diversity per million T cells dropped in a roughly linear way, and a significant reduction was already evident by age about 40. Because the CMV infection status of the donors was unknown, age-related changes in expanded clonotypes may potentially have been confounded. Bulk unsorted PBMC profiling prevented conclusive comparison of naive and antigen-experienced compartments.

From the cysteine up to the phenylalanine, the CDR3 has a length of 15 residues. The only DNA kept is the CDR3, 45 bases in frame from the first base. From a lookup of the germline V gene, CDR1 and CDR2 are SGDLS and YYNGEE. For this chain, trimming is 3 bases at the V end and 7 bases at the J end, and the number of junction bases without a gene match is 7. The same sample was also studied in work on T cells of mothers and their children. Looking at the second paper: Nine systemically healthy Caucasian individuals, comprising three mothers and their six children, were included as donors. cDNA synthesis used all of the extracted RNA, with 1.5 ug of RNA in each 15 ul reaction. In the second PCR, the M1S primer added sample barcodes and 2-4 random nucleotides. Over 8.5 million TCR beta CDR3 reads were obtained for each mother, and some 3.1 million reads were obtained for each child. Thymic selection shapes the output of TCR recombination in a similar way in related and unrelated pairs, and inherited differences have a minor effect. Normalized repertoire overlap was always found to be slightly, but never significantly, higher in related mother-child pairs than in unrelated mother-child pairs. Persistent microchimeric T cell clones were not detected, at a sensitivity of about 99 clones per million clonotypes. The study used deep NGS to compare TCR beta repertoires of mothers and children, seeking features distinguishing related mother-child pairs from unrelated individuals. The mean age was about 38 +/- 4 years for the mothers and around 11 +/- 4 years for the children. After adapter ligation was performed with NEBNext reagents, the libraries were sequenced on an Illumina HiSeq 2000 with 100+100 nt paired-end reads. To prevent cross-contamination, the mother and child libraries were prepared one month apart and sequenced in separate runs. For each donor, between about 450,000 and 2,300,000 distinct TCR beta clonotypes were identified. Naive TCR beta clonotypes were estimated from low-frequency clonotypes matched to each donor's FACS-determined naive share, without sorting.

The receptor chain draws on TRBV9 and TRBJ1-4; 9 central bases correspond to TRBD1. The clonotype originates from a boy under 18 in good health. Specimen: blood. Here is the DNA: TGTGCCAGCAGCGCGGGGGACAGGGTTCGTGAAAAACTGTTTTTT. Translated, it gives CASSAGDRVREKLFF.